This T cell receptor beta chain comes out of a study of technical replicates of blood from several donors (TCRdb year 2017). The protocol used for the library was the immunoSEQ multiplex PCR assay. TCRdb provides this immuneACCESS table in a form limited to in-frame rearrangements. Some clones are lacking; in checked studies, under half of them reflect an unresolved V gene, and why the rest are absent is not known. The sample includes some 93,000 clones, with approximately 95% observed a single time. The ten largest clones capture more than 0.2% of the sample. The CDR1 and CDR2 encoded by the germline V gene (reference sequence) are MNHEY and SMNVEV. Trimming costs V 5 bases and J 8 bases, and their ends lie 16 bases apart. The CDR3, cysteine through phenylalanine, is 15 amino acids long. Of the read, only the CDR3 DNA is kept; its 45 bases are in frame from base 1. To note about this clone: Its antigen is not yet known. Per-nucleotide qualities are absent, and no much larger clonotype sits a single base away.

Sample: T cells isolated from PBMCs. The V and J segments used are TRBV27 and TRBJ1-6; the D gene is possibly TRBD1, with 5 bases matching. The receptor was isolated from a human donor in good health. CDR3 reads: CASSTPRVKDSPLHF. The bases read TGTGCCAGCAGTACCCCCAGGGTAAAAGATTCACCCCTCCACTTT.